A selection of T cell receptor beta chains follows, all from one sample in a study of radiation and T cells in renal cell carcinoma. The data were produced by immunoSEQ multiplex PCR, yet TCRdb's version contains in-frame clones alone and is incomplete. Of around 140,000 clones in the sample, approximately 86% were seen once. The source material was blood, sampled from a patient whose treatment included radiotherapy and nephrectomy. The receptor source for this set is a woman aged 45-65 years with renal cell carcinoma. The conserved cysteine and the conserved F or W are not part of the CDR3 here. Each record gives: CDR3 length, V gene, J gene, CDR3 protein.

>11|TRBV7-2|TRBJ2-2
ASSLVISGELF
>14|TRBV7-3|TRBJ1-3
ASSSTGLSSGNTIY
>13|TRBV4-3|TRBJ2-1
ASSQGQGRYNEQF
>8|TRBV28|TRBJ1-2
ASFDYGYT
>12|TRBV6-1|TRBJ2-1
ASRLDTSYNEQF
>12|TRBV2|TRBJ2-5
ASSERDRGETQY
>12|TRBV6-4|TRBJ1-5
ASSRQGGDQPQH
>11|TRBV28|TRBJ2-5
AARRGGRETQY
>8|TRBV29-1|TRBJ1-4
SVHLEKLF
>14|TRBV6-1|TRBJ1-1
ASSAQGIGVNTEAF
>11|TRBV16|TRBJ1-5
ASSLGAIQPQH
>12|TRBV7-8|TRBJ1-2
ASSPPLEGYGYT
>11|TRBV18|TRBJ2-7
ASSPAATYEQY
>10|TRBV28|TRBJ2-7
ASAAGYHEQY
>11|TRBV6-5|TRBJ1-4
ASSYKGGEKLF
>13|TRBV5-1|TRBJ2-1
ASSKDRPSYNEQF
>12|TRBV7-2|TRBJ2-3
ASSLIRVPDTQY
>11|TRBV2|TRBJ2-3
ASTEESKGTQY
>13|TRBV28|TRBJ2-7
ASTPGVMGRYEQY
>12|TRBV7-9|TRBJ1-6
ASSTGTGNSPLH
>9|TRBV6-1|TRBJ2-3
ASSEEDTQY
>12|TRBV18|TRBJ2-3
ASSPLSSTDTQY
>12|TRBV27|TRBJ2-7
ASSLATGTYEQY
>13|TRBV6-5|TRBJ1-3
ASSYSYRELNTIY
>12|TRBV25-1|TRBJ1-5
ASSERGWDQPQH
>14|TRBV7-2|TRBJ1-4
ASSPPLQTGHEKLF
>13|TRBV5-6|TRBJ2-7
ASSLGLAGGNEQY
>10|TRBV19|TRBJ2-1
ASSIWQSEQF
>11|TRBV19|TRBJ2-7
ASSIGRSYEQY
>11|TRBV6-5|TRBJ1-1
ASTLRDRGRTF
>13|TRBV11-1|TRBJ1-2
ASSFGTESHYGYT
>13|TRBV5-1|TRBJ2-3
ASSLATASTDTQY
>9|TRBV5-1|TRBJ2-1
ASSLGKEQF
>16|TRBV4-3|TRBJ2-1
ASSQAYQGLAGDNEQF
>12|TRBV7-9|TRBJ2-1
ASSLAGQASEQF
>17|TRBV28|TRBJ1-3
ASSLTGTGEGGSGNTIY
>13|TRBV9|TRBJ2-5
ASSVERGGHETQY
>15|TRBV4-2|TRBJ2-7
ASSQNPRLAGEGEQY
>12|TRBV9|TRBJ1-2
ASSPRDEGYGYT
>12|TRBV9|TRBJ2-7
ASSVGGQLYEQY
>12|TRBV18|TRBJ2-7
ASSKGWGDYEQY
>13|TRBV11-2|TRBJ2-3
ASSSHSGYTDTQY
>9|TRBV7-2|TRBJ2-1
ASSLVSGEF
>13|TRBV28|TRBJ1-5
ASSSPDRAGQPQH
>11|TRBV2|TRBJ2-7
ASNSLPGYEQY
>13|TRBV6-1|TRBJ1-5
ASGGQTYSNQPQH
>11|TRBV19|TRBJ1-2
ASSATYRGHYT
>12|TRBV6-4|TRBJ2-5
ASSESPASETQY
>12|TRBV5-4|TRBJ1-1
ASSLRDMNTEAF
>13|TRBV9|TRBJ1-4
ASSAYGTGNEKLF
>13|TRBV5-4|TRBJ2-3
ASSLGLGPEDTQY
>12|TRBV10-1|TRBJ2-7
ASSESKGNNEQY
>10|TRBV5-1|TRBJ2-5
ASSLEQVTQY
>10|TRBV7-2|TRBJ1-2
ASGWQGFGYT
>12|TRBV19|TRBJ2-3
ASSMLQLEDTQY
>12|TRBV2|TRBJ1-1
ASSKGGEETEAF
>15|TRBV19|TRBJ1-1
ASSIATFGGMNTEAF
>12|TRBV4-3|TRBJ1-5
ASSQEPQGLPQH
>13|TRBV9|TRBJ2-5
ASSVEAGIGETQY